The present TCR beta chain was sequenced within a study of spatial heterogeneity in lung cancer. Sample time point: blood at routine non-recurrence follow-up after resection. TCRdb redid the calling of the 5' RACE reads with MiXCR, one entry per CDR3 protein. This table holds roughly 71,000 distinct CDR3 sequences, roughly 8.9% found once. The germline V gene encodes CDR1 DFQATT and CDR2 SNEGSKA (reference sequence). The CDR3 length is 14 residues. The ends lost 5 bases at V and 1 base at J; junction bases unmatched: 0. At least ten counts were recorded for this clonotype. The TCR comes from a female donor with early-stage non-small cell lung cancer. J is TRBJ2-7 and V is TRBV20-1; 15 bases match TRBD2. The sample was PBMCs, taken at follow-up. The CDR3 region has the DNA TGCAGTGCTGGACTAGCGGGGGGGTCCTACGAGCAGTACTTC. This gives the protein CSAGLAGGSYEQYF.